Reported below is one T cell receptor beta chain. The target antigen is unknown. The sample is drawn from a study of T cells in narcolepsy. Study-wide background: Healthy controls were enrolled alongside patients with narcolepsy type 1 or type 2. Findings and caveats of the study: Autoreactive clone sequences were missing from some blood memory CD4+ repertoires. HCRT-specific and TRIB2-specific autoreactive clonotypes appeared among same-patient CSF and blood CD4+ clonotypes.

Profiled with immunoSEQ multiplex PCR; TCRdb holds only in-frame clones, not every one. The table has tens of thousands of clones, approximately 80% seen once. This CDR3 spans 15 amino acids. V lost 3 bases to trimming and J lost 4 bases, with 16 bases between them. Per germline, CDR1 SGHDT and CDR2 YYEEEE. This rearrangement joins TRBV5-6 to TRBJ2-5; maybe TRBD1 (5 bases). The source is a human donor in good health. Sample: memory (CD45RA-) CD4+ T cells from blood. CDR3 DNA: TGTGCCAGCAGCTCAGGTGCCAGGGCGGTAGAGACCCAGTACTTC. Translating it yields CASSSGARAVETQYF.